This T cell receptor (beta chain) comes out of a study of CD8+CD57+ T cells in acquired aplastic anemia. Looking at the study overall: The mean DNA yield obtained from sorted CD4+ and CD8+ cells came to roughly 3 ug.

The CDR3 contains 11 residues. Germline V gene data show CDR1 as SGHVS and CDR2 as FQNEAQ. With regard to this clonotype: The germline gene is not matched at one end of the junction; a read error may be the cause.

CDR3 and TCR beta VDJ profiling relied on a genomic DNA template. TCRdb reanalysed the reads using MiXCR and keeps one entry per CDR3 protein. Among hundreds of thousands of distinct CDR3 sequences listed, roughly 68% were seen once. The V and J genes are TRBV7-8 and TRBJ1-5, with D hard to call. The receptor's source is a human donor in good health, serving as a control. The sequenced sample consisted of sorted CD4+, CD8+, or CD8+CD57+ T cells (not recorded which) from PBMCs. In nucleotides, the CDR3 is TGTGCCAGCAGCATGCACAAGCCGCAGCCTTGG. Protein product: CASSMHKPQPW.